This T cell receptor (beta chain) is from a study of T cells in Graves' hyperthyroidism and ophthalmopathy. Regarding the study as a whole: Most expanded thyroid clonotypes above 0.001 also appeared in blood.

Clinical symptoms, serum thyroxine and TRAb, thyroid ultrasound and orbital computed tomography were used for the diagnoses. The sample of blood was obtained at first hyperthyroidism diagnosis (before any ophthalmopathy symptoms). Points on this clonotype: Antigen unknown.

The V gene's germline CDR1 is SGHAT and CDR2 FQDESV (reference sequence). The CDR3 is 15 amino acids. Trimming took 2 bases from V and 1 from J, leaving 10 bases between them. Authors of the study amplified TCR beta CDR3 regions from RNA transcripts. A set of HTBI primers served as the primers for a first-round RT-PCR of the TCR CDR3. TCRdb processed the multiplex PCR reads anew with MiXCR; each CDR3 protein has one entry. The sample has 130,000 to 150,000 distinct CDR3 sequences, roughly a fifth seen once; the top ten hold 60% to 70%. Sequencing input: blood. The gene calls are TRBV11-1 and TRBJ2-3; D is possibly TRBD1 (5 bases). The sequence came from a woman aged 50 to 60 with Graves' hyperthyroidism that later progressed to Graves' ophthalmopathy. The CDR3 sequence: CASSLTIQGTDTQYF. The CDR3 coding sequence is TGTGCCAGCAGCTTAACCATACAGGGCACAGATACGCAGTATTTT.